The subject of this entry is one T cell receptor beta chain. Its target is unknown. This entry belongs to a study of T-cell memory formation after mild COVID-19. Whole-study context: For the most part, TCR clusters were specific to one donor. Findings and caveats of the study: The study found contracting CD4+ clones mainly in CM and EM and contracting CD8+ clones in EMRA. Cross-reactive memory seemingly joined, as some responding clones were found in pre-infection memory.

Germline CDR1 reads SGDLS; CDR2 reads YYNGEE. The length of the CDR3 is 15 residues. V lost 2 bases and J lost 4, with 12 bases in between. In TCRdb, the 5' RACE reads were re-called with MiXCR into one record per CDR3 protein. The sample lists about 470,000 distinct CDR3 sequences; around 27% were seen once. The source is an adult woman who had mild COVID-19 (a few samples of this study predate the infection). Cell type and time point are not known. The sample consisted of PBMCs or a T cell subset sorted from them (not recorded which). V is TRBV9 and J is TRBJ1-4, with D perhaps matching TRBD1 (5 bases). The CDR3 protein is CASSVGGVINEKLFF. The CDR3 DNA follows: TGTGCCAGCAGCGTCGGGGGGGTCATTAATGAAAAACTGTTTTTT.